The 9 T cell receptor beta chains listed next were all sequenced from one sample in a study of spatial heterogeneity in lung cancer. Whole-study results and caveats: One measure, the expanded intratumoral alpha and beta TCR count, tracked tumor mutation counts.

The time point here: sample taken at primary tumor resection. TCRdb passed the 5' RACE reads through MiXCR, listing each CDR3 protein once. The data contain about 16,000 distinct CDR3 sequences, around 6.5% of them singletons. The antigens of these receptors remain unknown. The starting material was lung tumor tissue, obtained at surgery. The receptors come from a female donor with early-stage non-small cell lung cancer.

The sample holds many counts of this clonotype. Found in a library prepared for alpha chains, this beta chain is an off-target read, and its abundance has little meaning. The chain is built from TRBV4-2 and TRBJ2-1; either TRBD1 or TRBD2 may supply D (6 bases each). This CDR3 region has 18 residues. The V end lost 0 bases, the J end lost 4 bases, and 19 bases lay between the germline ends. From germline, CDR1 is LGHNA and CDR2 YNFKEQ. The CDR3 loop is CASSQDGGPSGRYNEQFF. The CDR3 coding sequence is TGTGCCAGCAGCCAAGATGGGGGCCCTAGTGGGAGGTACAATGAGCAGTTCTTC.

In the case of this clonotype: This beta chain came through as a stray read in a library set up for alpha chains, and its size says little. The chain combines TRBV20-1 with TRBJ1-1; D is uncertain. There are 13 residues in the CDR3. The germline V gene encodes CDR1 DFQATT and CDR2 SNEGSKA (reference sequence). Trimming pared 3 bases from V and 0 bases from J, leaving 8 bases between. CDR3 sequence (DNA): TGCAGTGCTAGGCCAGACATGAACACTGAAGCTTTCTTT. It yields the protein CSARPDMNTEAFF.

This clonotype was picked up many times. Since it is a stray read in a library aimed at alpha chains, this beta chain has a size that is not meaningful. This chain links TRBV28 with TRBJ1-5; weak D call: TRBD1 (5 bases). V was cut by 2 bases and J by 7 bases, with 9 bases left in between. The CDR3 sequence is 13 residues long. Germline CDR1 is MDHEN and CDR2 is SYDVKM. CDR3 residues: CASSLEGLQPQHF. CDR3 in DNA: TGTGCCAGCAGTTTAGAGGGGCTCCAGCCCCAGCATTTT.

This clonotype was seen ten or more times. With the library built for alpha chains, this beta chain is off target and its frequency is not meaningful. This rearrangement joins TRBV21-1 to TRBJ1-2. TRBV21-1 has pseudogene status. This CDR3 comprises 15 residues. The CDR3 DNA reads as TGTGCCAGCAGCAAAGAGGACCCTCCCCCTCGGGGCTACACCTTC. Amino acids: CASSKEDPPPRGYTF.

This clonotype was seen at least ten times. Because this beta chain is a stray read in a library intended to capture alpha chains, its abundance should not be given much weight. V usage is TRBV5-1 and J usage is TRBJ1-1; possible D gene TRBD1, 5 bases. The V and J ends lost 5 bases and 4 bases respectively, with 12 bases between them. CDR1 is SGHRS and CDR2 is YFSETQ in the germline V gene. The CDR3 loop spans 13 amino acids. The CDR3 DNA sequence: TGCGCCAGCAGATGGGGGACGGGCACTGAAGCTTTCTTT. As protein: CASRWGTGTEAFF.

This clonotype occurred many times. A library made for alpha chains picked up this beta chain off target, so its size means little. This chain uses TRBV6-5 with TRBJ1-5, with D maybe TRBD1 (5 bases). Looked up from germline, CDR1 is MNHEY and CDR2 is SVGAGI. Trimming stripped 6 bases from V and 0 bases from J, with 15 bases between. The CDR3 has 16 amino acids. Written as DNA, the CDR3 is TGTGCCAGCAGGCTGGGAGGGGTCGTTAGCAATCAGCCCCAGCATTTT. Translation gives CASRLGGVVSNQPQHF.

Remarks on this clonotype: The library was designed around alpha chains, so this beta chain is a stray read whose abundance carries little weight. The chain has TRBV6-5 and TRBJ1-1, with D uncertain. The CDR3 has 13 amino acids. The germline V gene encodes CDR1 MNHEY and CDR2 SVGAGI. V gave up 6 bases and J gave up 5 bases, with 13 bases separating them. This chain's CDR3 is CASRHRLVTEAFF. CDR3 in DNA: TGTGCCAGCAGACACCGTCTTGTGACTGAAGCTTTCTTT.

Relative to its sample, this clonotype is medium-sized (0.01 to 0.1%). This beta chain is a stray read from a library made for alpha chains; its abundance is not meaningful. The V gene is TRBV6-4, the J gene TRBJ1-1; 8 bases agree with TRBD1. V shed 6 bases and J 6 bases; nucleotides not matched to a gene: 18. Germline V lookup: CDR1 MRHNA, CDR2 SNTAGT. The CDR3 is made up of 17 amino acids. The CDR3 DNA reads as TGTGCCAGCAGACTAACCAGCGGGACAGGAGGGGGGGCTGAAGCTTTCTTT. Amino acids: CASRLTSGTGGGAEAFF.

This clonotype was detected many times. This beta chain came through as a stray read in a library set up for alpha chains, and its size says little. This sequence joins TRBV7-2 and TRBJ2-6; a possible D gene is TRBD2 (6 bases). The V and J ends lost 5 bases and 0 bases respectively, with 11 bases between them. CDR1 and CDR2 (germline): SGHTA, FQGNSA. This CDR3 contains 16 residues. The CDR3 DNA is TGTGCCAGCAGCCCTGGGGGGACCTCTGGGGCCAACGTCCTGACTTTC. Translated: CASSPGGTSGANVLTF.